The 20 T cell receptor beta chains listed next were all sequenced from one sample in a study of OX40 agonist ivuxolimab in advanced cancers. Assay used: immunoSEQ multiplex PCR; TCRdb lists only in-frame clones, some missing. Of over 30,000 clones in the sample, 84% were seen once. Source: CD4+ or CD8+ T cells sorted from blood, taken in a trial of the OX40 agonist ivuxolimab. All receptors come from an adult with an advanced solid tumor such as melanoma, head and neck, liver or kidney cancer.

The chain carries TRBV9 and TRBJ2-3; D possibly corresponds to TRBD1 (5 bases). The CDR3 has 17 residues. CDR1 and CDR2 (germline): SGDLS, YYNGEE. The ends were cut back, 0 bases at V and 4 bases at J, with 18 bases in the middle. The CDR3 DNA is TGTGCCAGCAGCGTAGGACGACAGCCCCCGATAGCAGATACGCAGTATTTT. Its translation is CASSVGRQPPIADTQYF.

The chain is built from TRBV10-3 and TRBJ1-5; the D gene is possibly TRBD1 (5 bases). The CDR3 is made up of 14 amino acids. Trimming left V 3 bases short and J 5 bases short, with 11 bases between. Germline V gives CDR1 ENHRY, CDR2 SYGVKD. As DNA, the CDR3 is TGTGCCATCAGTGATCGGGGGGTGTATCAGCCCCAGCATTTT. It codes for CAISDRGVYQPQHF.

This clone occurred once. DNA for the CDR3: TGTGCCAGCAGCACTTTAGGGCGGAGCTCCTACAATGAGCAGTTCTTC. Its protein is CASSTLGRSSYNEQFF. This chain connects TRBV2 to TRBJ2-1; the D is unclear. Per germline, CDR1 SNHLY and CDR2 FYNNEI. CDR3 length: 16 amino acids. V was shortened by 6 bases and J by 0 bases, with 15 bases between the two germline ends.

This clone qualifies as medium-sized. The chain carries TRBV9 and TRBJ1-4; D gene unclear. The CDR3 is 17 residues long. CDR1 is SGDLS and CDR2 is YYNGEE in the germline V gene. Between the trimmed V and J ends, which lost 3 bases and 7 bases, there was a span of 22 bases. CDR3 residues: CASSDPLIVEWIEKLFF. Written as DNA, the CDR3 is TGTGCCAGCAGCGATCCGCTGATCGTGGAGTGGATTGAAAAACTGTTTTTT.

In DNA form, the CDR3 reads TGCGCCAGCAGCCAAGTTGGAGCGGGAAACACCATATATTTT. Protein sequence: CASSQVGAGNTIYF. J is TRBJ1-3 and V is TRBV4-1, with no clear D. Germline values: CDR1 MGHRA, CDR2 YSYEKL. Trimming took off 1 base at V and 4 bases at J, with 8 bases between the two ends. CDR3 length equals 14 residues.

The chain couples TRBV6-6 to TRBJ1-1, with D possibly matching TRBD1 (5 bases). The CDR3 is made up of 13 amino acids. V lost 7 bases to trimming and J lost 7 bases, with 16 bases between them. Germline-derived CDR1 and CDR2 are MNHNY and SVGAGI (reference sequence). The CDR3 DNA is TGTGCCAGCACTAAAAACCCCAGGGTTGAAGCTTTCTTT. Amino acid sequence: CASTKNPRVEAFF.

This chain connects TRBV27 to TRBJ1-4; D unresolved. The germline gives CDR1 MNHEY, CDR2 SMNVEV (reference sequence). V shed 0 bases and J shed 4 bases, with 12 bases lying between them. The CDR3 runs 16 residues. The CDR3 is CASSLSGVRINEKLFF. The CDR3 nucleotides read TGTGCCAGCAGTTTATCGGGTGTACGGATTAATGAAAAACTGTTTTTT. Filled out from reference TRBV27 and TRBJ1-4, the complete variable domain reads EAQVTQNPRYLITVTGKKLTVTCSQNMNHEYMSWYRQDPGLGLRQIYYSMNVEVTDKGDVPEGYKVSRKEKRNFPLILESPSPNQTSLYFCASSLSGVRINEKLFFGSGTQLSVL.

CDR3 amino acids: CAWSSGSYEQYF. The CDR3 DNA reads as TGTGCCTGGAGTTCCGGGAGCTACGAGCAGTACTTC. V gene TRBV30 combines with J gene TRBJ2-7; TRBD2 is a possible D gene (6 bases). There are 12 residues in the CDR3. With 2 bases removed from V and 3 bases from J, the gap between germline ends came to 8 bases. From germline, CDR1 is GTSNPN and CDR2 SVGIG (reference sequence). Together with reference TRBV30 and TRBJ2-7, the CDR3 gives the full variable domain: SQTIHQWPATLVQPVGSPLSLECTVEGTSNPNLYWYRQAAGRGLQLLFYSVGIGQISSEVPQNLSASRPQDRQFILSSKKLLLSDSGFYLCAWSSGSYEQYFGPGTRLTVT.

CDR3 protein: CASSSSPGHPSNQPQHF. The CDR3 region has the DNA TGTGCCAGCAGCTCTTCCCCGGGACACCCTAGCAATCAGCCCCAGCATTTT. The V call is TRBV28, the J call TRBJ1-5; tentatively, D is TRBD1 (6 bases). Germline V lookup: CDR1 MDHEN, CDR2 SYDVKM. This CDR3 spans 17 amino acids. With 6 bases removed from V and 0 bases from J, the gap between germline ends came to 18 bases.

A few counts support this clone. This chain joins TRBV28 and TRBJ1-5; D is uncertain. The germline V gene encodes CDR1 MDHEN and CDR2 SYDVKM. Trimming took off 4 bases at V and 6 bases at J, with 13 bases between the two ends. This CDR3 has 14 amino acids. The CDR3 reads CASSYDGMVQPQHF. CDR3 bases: TGTGCCAGCAGTTACGACGGTATGGTTCAGCCCCAGCATTTT.

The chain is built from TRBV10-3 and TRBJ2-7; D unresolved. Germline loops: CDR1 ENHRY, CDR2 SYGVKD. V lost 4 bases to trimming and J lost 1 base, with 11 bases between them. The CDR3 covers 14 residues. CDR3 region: CAISAVLKSYEQYF. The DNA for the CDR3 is TGTGCCATCAGTGCGGTTCTAAAATCCTACGAGCAGTACTTC.

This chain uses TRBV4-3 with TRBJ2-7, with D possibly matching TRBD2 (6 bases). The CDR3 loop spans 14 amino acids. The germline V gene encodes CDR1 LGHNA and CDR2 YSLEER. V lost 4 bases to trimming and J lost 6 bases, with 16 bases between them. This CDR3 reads CASSPALGGPEQYF. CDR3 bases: TGCGCCAGCAGCCCGGCCCTAGGAGGGCCCGAGCAGTACTTC.

The CDR3 DNA sequence: TGTGCCAGCAGTTACTCCCGGGACAGGGGGTATACTGAAGCTTTCTTT. Translated: CASSYSRDRGYTEAFF. The chain joins TRBV6-5 to TRBJ1-1, with 11 bases that match TRBD1. This CDR3 spans 16 amino acids. CDR1 is MNHEY and CDR2 is SVGAGI in the germline V gene. With V trimmed by 0 bases and J by 5 bases, 5 bases remained unmatched.

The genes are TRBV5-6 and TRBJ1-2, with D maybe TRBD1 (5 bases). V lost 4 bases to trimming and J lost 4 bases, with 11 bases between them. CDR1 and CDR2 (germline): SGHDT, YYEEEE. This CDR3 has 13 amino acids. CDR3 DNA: TGTGCCAGCAGCGGGGGGAGGTCCTATGGCTACACCTTC. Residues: CASSGGRSYGYTF.

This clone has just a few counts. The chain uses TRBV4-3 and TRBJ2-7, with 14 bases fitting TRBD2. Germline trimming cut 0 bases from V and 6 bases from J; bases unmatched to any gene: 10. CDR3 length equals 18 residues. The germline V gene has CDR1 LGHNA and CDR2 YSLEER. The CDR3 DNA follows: TGCGCCAGCAGCCAAGACCCGGGACTAGCGGGAGTAAAGGTCGAGCAGTACTTC. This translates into CASSQDPGLAGVKVEQYF.

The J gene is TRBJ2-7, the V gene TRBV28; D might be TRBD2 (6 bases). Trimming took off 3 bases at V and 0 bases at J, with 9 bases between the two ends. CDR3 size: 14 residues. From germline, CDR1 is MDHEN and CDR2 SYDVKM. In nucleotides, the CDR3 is TGTGCCAGCAGTTTGCCCGGGAGCTCCTACGAGCAGTACTTC. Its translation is CASSLPGSSYEQYF.

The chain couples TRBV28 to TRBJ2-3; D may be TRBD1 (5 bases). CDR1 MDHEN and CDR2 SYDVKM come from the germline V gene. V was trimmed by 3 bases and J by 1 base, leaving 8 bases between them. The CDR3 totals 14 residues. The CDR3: CASSLGQGTDTQYF. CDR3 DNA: TGTGCCAGCAGTTTGGGGCAGGGCACAGATACGCAGTATTTT.

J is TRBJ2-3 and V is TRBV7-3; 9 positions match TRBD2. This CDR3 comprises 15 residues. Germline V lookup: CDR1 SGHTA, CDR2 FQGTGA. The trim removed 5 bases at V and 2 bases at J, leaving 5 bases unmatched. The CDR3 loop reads CASSHSGSSTDTQYF. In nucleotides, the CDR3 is TGTGCCAGCAGCCATAGCGGGAGTTCCACAGATACGCAGTATTTT.

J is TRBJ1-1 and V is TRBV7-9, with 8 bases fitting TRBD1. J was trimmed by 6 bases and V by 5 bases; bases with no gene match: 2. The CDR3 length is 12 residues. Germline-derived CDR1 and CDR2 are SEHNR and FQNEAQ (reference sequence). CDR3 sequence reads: CASSPQGAEAFF. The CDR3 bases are TGTGCCAGCAGCCCACAGGGGGCTGAAGCTTTCTTT.

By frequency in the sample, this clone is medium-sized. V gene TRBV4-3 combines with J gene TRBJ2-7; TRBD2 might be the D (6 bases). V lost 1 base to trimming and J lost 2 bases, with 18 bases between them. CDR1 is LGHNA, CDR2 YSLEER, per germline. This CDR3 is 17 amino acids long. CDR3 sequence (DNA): TGCGCCAGCAGCCAAGTGCAGGGCGGGGACGAAACCTACGAGCAGTACTTC. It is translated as CASSQVQGGDETYEQYF.